The 22 T cell receptor beta chains presented below share a single source sample, sequenced in a study of T cells in Graves' hyperthyroidism and ophthalmopathy (dated by TCRdb to between 2018 and 2020). Libraries were made using multiplex PCR. Sequencing relied on an Illumina HiSeq 2000. TCR beta CDR3 regions were amplified from RNA transcripts. A first-round RT-PCR of the TCR CDR3 used the HTBI primer set with the Qiagen OneStep RT-PCR kit. TCRdb took the public reads, trimmed them with fastp at Q25, ran MiXCR for clone calling and kept in-frame beta chains. Rows are unified per CDR3 protein, each entry keeping the most common DNA and genes. Recorded for this sample are over 700,000 distinct CDR3 sequences; roughly a third of them occurred a single time. The ten largest account for 30% to 40% of the sample. The specimen was blood. The receptor source for this set is a woman between 40 and 50 years old with Graves' hyperthyroidism.

This clonotype came up a few times. The CDR3 DNA sequence: TGTGCCAGCATCATGGATTCTCCCCCGGGGGAGCTGTTTTTT. Amino acid sequence: CASIMDSPPGELFF. The J gene is TRBJ2-2, the V gene TRBV28; D gene ambiguous. CDR3 size: 14 residues. CDR1 and CDR2 from the germline V gene are MDHEN and SYDVKM. The V gene lost 7 bases and the J gene lost 8 bases, with 17 bases spanning the gap. Full variable domain (outside the CDR3, taken from reference TRBV28 and TRBJ2-2): DVKVTQSSRYLVKRTGEKVFLECVQDMDHENMFWYRQDPGLGLRLIYFSYDVKMKEKGDIPEGYSVSREKKERFSLILESASTNQTSMYLCASIMDSPPGELFFGEGSRLTVL.

About this clonotype: A read error may be the cause here, since a much bigger clone is one base away. The J gene is TRBJ2-5, the V gene TRBV7-2; D might be TRBD1 (6 bases). Germline assignment: CDR1 SGHTA and CDR2 FQGNSA. The CDR3 has 14 amino acids. The CDR3, as DNA: TGTGCCAGCAGCTTACCGGGCAGGGGAGAGGCCCAGTACTTC. It encodes CASSLPGRGEAQYF. Looking up the rest from reference TRBV7-2 and TRBJ2-5 gives the full variable domain: GAGVSQSPSNKVTEKGKDVELRCDPISGHTALYWYRQSLGQGLEFLIYFQGNSAPDKSGLPSDRFSAERTGGSVSTLTIQRTQQEDSAVYLCASSLPGRGEAQYFGPGTRLLVL.

The chain recombines TRBV6-5 with TRBJ2-5; TRBD1 matches at 8 bases. The trim removed 6 bases at V and 6 bases at J, leaving 9 bases unmatched. Germline loops: CDR1 MNHEY, CDR2 SVGAGI. This CDR3 region has 14 residues. The CDR3 DNA is TGTGCCAGCAGCACAGGGGGTATGTCAAAGACCCAGTACTTC. Its translation: CASSTGGMSKTQYF.

This clonotype came up a few times. The CDR3 is CSAREGGVSYNSPLHF. CDR3 coding DNA: TGCAGTGCTAGAGAAGGGGGCGTCTCCTATAATTCACCCCTCCACTTT. The chain carries TRBV20-1 and TRBJ1-6, with 7 bases matching TRBD1. The V gene's germline CDR1 is DFQATT and CDR2 SNEGSKA (reference sequence). V shed 0 bases and J 0 bases; nucleotides not matched to a gene: 2. The CDR3 consists of 16 residues.

This clonotype was seen many times. The chain employs TRBV29-1 and TRBJ1-1; D remains ambiguous. The V gene's germline CDR1 is SQVTM and CDR2 ANQGSEA. CDR3 length: 13 amino acids. Trimming removed 4 bases from V and 3 bases from J, with 12 bases in between. The CDR3 nucleotides read TGCAGCGTTGTCTCCTTTGTCTACACTGAAGCTTTCTTT. Its protein is CSVVSFVYTEAFF.

This chain links TRBV25-1 with TRBJ1-2; D may be TRBD1 (6 bases). Trimming removed 2 bases from V and 11 bases from J, with 15 bases in between. Germline-derived CDR1 and CDR2 are MGHDK and SYGVNS. CDR3 size: 13 residues. For the CDR3, the DNA is TGTGCCAGCAGTGAACATGGAGGACAGCGGTACACCTTC. Its translation is CASSEHGGQRYTF.

This clonotype was recorded many times. The rearrangement joins TRBV19 to TRBJ1-3, with TRBD1 matching over 7 bases. From germline, CDR1 is LNHDA and CDR2 SQIVND (reference sequence). There are 16 residues in the CDR3. Germline trimming cut 3 bases from V and 1 base from J; bases unmatched to any gene: 6. This CDR3 reads CASSIKLGQSGNTIYF. The CDR3 DNA is TGTGCCAGTAGTATTAAACTGGGACAGTCTGGAAACACCATATATTTT.

This clonotype appeared many times. The gene calls are TRBV10-3 and TRBJ1-1; the D is unclear. This CDR3 spans 14 amino acids. Trimming left V 2 bases short and J 1 base short, with 8 bases between. From germline, CDR1 is ENHRY and CDR2 SYGVKD. The CDR3 DNA is TGTGCCATCAGTGAGCAGAGGACGAACACTGAAGCTTTCTTT. Translation gives CAISEQRTNTEAFF.

This clonotype came up a few times. V and J are TRBV7-2 and TRBJ1-6; TRBD1 agrees at 8 bases. The CDR3 contains 17 residues. V lost 8 bases and J lost 7; bases outside the gene matches: 16. CDR1 is SGHTA, CDR2 FQGNSA, per germline. In DNA form, the CDR3 reads TGTGCCAGCTCACCTACCGGACAGGGTGGACAGAATTCACCCCTCCACTTT. This encodes CASSPTGQGGQNSPLHF.

The rearrangement joins TRBV7-9 to TRBJ2-2, with 9 bases matching TRBD1. Per germline, CDR1 SEHNR and CDR2 FQNEAQ (reference sequence). The ends lost 5 bases at V and 4 bases at J; junction bases unmatched: 5. The length of the CDR3 is 15 residues. The CDR3 DNA reads as TGTGCCAGCAGCCTTAACAGGGGGCTCACCGGGGAGCTGTTTTTT. Translated: CASSLNRGLTGELFF.

Turning to this clonotype: Compared with germline, one end of the junction differs, possibly owing to a read error. The chain carries TRBV10-2 and TRBJ2-6; TRBD1 might be the D (6 bases). Germline-derived CDR1 and CDR2 are WSHSY and SAAADI. This CDR3 comprises 15 residues. The CDR3 DNA reads as TGTGCCAGCAGCACCGACAGGAGTGGGGCCAACGTCCTGACTTTC. It translates to CASSTDRSGANVLTF.

This clonotype was counted once. Just one base apart from a much larger clone, this may be a read error. The J gene is TRBJ1-3, the V gene TRBV7-2; D is unclear. This CDR3 is built from 16 residues. Germline CDR1 and CDR2: SGHTA and FQGNSA. CDR3 in amino acids: CASSLVSGATGDTIYF. The CDR3 nucleotides read TGTGCCAGCAGCTTAGTGTCAGGTGCCACTGGAGACACCATATATTTT.

The chain combines TRBV6-6 with TRBJ1-2; D is uncertain. From germline, CDR1 is MNHNY and CDR2 SVGAGI (reference sequence). The CDR3 has 16 amino acids. The ends were cut back, 6 bases at V and 3 bases at J, with 20 bases in the middle. The CDR3 spells CASRRTKSQPDYGYTF. The CDR3 nucleotides read TGTGCCAGCAGACGGACTAAATCCCAACCGGACTATGGCTACACCTTC.

There are many counts of this clonotype. This chain uses TRBV27 with TRBJ1-1; D is unresolved. Germline V lookup: CDR1 MNHEY, CDR2 SMNVEV (reference sequence). The CDR3 runs to 11 residues. V was shortened by 8 bases and J by 10 bases, with 14 bases between the two germline ends. The CDR3 nucleotides are TGTGCCAGCTCTAACCGGGTTCGAGCTTTCTTT. Translating gives CASSNRVRAFF.

This clonotype was counted many times. The chain recombines TRBV24-1 with TRBJ1-2; no clear D gene. Per germline, CDR1 KGHDR and CDR2 SFDVKD. V was shortened by 1 base and J by 4 bases, with 9 bases between the two germline ends. This CDR3 region has 14 residues. CDR3 region: CATSDFSVGYGYTF. DNA for the CDR3: TGTGCCACCAGTGATTTCTCGGTAGGCTATGGCTACACCTTC.

This clonotype was observed a handful of times. This chain links TRBV9 with TRBJ1-1; TRBD1 might be the D (6 bases). Germline CDR1 SGDLS, CDR2 YYNGEE. The CDR3 loop spans 15 amino acids. The V end lost 2 bases, the J end lost 2 bases, and 13 bases lay between the germline ends. The chain's CDR3 is CASSVFGTSNTEAFF. In nucleotides, the CDR3 is TGTGCCAGCAGCGTCTTCGGGACAAGCAACACTGAAGCTTTCTTT.

This clonotype was recorded many times. V and J are TRBV20-1 and TRBJ2-5; 9 bases are a match to TRBD1. The CDR3 contains 14 residues. Germline V gives CDR1 DFQATT, CDR2 SNEGSKA (reference sequence). The V gene end was trimmed by 5 bases and the J gene end by 1 base; junction bases not matched to a gene: 5. Here the CDR3 reads CSAGGTGLQETQYF. The CDR3 nucleotides read TGCAGTGCTGGAGGGACAGGGCTCCAAGAGACCCAGTACTTC.

V gene TRBV12-3 or TRBV12-4 combines with J gene TRBJ1-5; TRBD1 is a possible D gene (5 bases). Trimming left V 7 bases short and J 7 bases short, with 11 bases between. The CDR3 contains 12 residues. The CDR3 protein is CASKGPGQPQHF. The CDR3 coding sequence is TGTGCCAGCAAGGGACCCGGACAGCCCCAGCATTTT.

This clonotype was recorded a few times. The rearrangement links TRBV7-9 to TRBJ1-1; the match to TRBD1 covers 7 bases. CDR1 and CDR2 from the germline V gene are SEHNR and FQNEAQ (reference sequence). The CDR3 contains 15 residues. V shed 8 bases, J shed 5 bases, and the junction held 14 bases outside the gene matches. The CDR3, as DNA: TGTGCCAGCCCGCTCAGGAGGACAGGCCGAACTGAAGCTTTCTTT. Translated, it gives CASPLRRTGRTEAFF.

This clonotype has a handful of counts. The chain has TRBV10-3 and TRBJ2-5; D gene ambiguous. This CDR3 has 17 amino acids. V shed 3 bases and J shed 5 bases, with 22 bases lying between them. Germline values: CDR1 ENHRY, CDR2 SYGVKD. In nucleotides, the CDR3 is TGTGCCATCAGTGAAGTCCGGATACAAAACCTCAGGGAGACCCAGTACTTC. Protein sequence: CAISEVRIQNLRETQYF.

This clonotype was counted only a few times. The gene calls are TRBV5-1 and TRBJ2-7; no reliable D call. CDR1 SGHRS and CDR2 YFSETQ come from the germline V gene. This CDR3 has 15 residues. V dropped 0 bases and J dropped 0 bases, with 10 bases sitting between them. CDR3 bases: TGCGCCAGCAGCTTGGAAGCGCCGGCCTCCTACGAGCAGTACTTC. This gives the protein CASSLEAPASYEQYF.

Remarks on this clonotype: Since a much larger clone is just one base distant, this may be a read error. The CDR3 sequence is CASSLDNGVGGAFF. As DNA, the CDR3 is TGTGCCAGCAGCTTAGACAACGGGGTTGGTGGAGCTTTCTTT. The J gene is TRBJ1-1, the V gene TRBV7-9; unclear D gene. The CDR3 loop spans 14 amino acids. Per the germline V gene, CDR1 is SEHNR and CDR2 is FQNEAQ (reference sequence). V lost 1 base and J 10 bases, leaving 16 bases between the germline ends.